This T cell receptor beta chain is drawn from a study of T cells after yellow fever vaccination. The TCR cDNA carried a universal primer site and UMIs from 5'RACE template switching. Via MiXCR, TCRdb re-called the 5' RACE reads, giving one row per CDR3 protein. The sample has approximately 300,000 distinct CDR3 sequences; approximately 7% are singletons. The sample holds a few counts of this clonotype. Antigen unknown. Study-level points and caveats: Clonotypes found in both CD4 and CD8 compartments made up a small share. Primary-vaccination clones mostly resurfaced post-booster (96% CD4, 85% to 90% CD8).

The clonotype comes from a man aged 18 to 30 who received the YFV17D yellow fever vaccine. This specimen was PBMCs, taken about 49 days after the first yellow fever vaccination.

The DNA for the CDR3 is TGCGCCAGCAGCACGGACAGGGTCCCAGATACGCAGTATTTT. Protein: CASSTDRVPDTQYF. The V call is TRBV5-1, the J call TRBJ2-3, with 8 positions matching TRBD1. Germline V gives CDR1 SGHRS, CDR2 YFSETQ. The CDR3 spans 14 residues. The J segment lost 4 bases and the V segment lost 4 bases, leaving 5 bases of the junction unmatched.